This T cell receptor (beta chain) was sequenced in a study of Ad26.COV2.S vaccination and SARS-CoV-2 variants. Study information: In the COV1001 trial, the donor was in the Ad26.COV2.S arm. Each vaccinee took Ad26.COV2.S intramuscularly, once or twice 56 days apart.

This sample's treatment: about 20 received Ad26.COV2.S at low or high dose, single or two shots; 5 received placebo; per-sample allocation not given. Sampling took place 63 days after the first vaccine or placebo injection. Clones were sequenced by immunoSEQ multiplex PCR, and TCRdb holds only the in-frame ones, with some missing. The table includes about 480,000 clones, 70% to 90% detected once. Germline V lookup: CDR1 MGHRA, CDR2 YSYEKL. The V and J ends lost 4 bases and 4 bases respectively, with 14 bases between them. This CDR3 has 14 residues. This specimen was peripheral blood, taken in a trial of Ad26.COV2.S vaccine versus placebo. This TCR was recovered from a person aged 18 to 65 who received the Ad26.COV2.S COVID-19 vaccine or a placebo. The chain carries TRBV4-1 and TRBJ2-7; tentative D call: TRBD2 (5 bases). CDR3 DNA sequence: TGCGCCAGCAGCCGCGACTTGAGGGCGTACGAGCAGTACTTC. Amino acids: CASSRDLRAYEQYF.